This T cell receptor (beta chain) is drawn from a study of OX40 agonist ivuxolimab in advanced cancers. About the research overall: Six ivuxolimab dose levels, 0.01 to 10 mg/kg, were given intravenously every 2 weeks. Dose-escalation cases comprised hepatocellular carcinoma, melanoma, renal cell or head and neck cancer. Study findings and constraints: Partial responders treated at 0.1-3.0 mg/kg exhibited clonal expansion among the lowest measured.

Trimming cost V 5 bases and J 9 bases; bases outside gene matches: 12. The CDR3 spans 16 residues. The V gene's germline CDR1 is SGHVS and CDR2 FNYEAQ. Generated by immunoSEQ multiplex PCR, the TCRdb table keeps only in-frame clones and is missing some. Among about 94,000 clones listed, around 86% were seen once. Remarks on this clone: Its antigen is undetermined.

At baseline, cycle 4 day 1, and cycle 7 day 1, blood was sampled. Material: CD4+ or CD8+ T cells sorted from blood, obtained in a trial of the OX40 agonist ivuxolimab. This clonotype was sampled from an adult with an advanced solid tumor such as melanoma, head and neck, liver or kidney cancer. V gene TRBV7-6 combines with J gene TRBJ1-6; 8 bases are shared with TRBD1. The DNA of the CDR3 is TGTGCCAGCAGCCAAGACACCGGGACAGGCAGTTCACCCCTCCACTTT. Protein sequence: CASSQDTGTGSSPLHF.